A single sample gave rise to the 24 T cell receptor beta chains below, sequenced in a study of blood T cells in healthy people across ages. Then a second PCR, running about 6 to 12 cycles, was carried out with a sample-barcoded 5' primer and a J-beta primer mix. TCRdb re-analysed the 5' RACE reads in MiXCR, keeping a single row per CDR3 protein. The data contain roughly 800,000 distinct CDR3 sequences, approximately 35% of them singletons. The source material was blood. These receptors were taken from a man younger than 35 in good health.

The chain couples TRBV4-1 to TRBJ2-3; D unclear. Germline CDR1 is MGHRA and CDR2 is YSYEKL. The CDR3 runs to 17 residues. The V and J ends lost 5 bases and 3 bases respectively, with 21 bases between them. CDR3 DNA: TGCGCCAGCAGCTCCTCCCCGGCGGCTGATGGGACAGATACGCAGTATTTT. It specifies CASSSSPAADGTDTQYF.

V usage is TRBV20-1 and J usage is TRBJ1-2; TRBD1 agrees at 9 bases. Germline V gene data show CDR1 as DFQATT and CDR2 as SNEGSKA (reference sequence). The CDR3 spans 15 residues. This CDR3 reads CRAPETGGVDYGYTF. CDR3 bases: TGCAGGGCACCCGAGACAGGGGGTGTGGACTATGGCTACACCTTC.

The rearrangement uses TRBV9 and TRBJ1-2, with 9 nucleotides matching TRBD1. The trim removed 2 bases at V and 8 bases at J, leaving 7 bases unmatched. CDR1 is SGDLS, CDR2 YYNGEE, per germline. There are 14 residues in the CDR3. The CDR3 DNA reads TGTGCCAGCAGCGTCGGACAGGGGAGTGTCGGCTACACCTTC. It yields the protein CASSVGQGSVGYTF.

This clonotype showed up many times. The CDR3 DNA is TGTGCCAGCAGCCCTAGACAGGCGGCCTACAATGAGCAGTTCTTC. This gives the protein CASSPRQAAYNEQFF. The rearrangement joins TRBV3-1 to TRBJ2-1; D is perhaps TRBD1 (6 bases). The CDR3 length is 15 residues. CDR1 is LGHDT and CDR2 is YNNKEL in the germline V gene (reference sequence). The V and J ends lost 4 bases and 2 bases respectively, with 12 bases between them.

Written as DNA, the CDR3 is TGTGCCAGCAGGGGTGCTCCGGGGGTTGACTATGGCTACACCTTC. Translated, it gives CASRGAPGVDYGYTF. The V call is TRBV6-5, the J call TRBJ1-2; the D gene is possibly TRBD1 (5 bases). The CDR3 loop spans 15 amino acids. CDR1 and CDR2 (germline): MNHEY, SVGAGI. V was cut by 6 bases and J by 3 bases, with 17 bases left in between.

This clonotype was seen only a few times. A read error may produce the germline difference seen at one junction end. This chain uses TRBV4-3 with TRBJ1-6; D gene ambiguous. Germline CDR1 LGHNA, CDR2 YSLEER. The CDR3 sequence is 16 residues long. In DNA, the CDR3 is TGCGCCGGCAGCCAAGTAACGAACAGTGGAGGTTCCCCCCTCCACTTT. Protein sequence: CAGSQVTNSGGSPLHF.

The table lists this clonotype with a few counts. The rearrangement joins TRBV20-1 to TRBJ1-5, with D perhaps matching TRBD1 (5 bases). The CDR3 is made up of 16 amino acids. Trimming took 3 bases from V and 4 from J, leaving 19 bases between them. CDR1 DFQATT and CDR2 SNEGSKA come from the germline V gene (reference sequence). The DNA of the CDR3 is TGCAGTGCTAGGACCGTTGGGGGGGTAGGGAATCAGCCCCAGCATTTT. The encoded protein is CSARTVGGVGNQPQHF.

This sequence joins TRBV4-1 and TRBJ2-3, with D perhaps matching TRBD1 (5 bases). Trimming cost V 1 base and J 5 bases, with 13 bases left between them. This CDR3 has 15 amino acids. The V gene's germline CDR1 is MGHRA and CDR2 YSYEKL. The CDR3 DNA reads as TGCGCCAGCAGCCAAGGCAGGGCTACGGGAGATACGCAGTATTTT. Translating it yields CASSQGRATGDTQYF.

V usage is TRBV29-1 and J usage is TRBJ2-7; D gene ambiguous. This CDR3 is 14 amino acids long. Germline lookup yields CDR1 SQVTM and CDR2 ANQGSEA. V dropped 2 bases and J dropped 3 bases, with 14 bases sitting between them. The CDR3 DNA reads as TGCAGCGTTGAAAGGTTGTCAGCCGGCTACGAGCAGTACTTC. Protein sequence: CSVERLSAGYEQYF.

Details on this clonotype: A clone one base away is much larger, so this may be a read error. For the CDR3, the DNA is TGTGCCAGCAGCCAAATCGGCCGGGGGCTGTTTTTT. It codes for CASSQIGRGLFF. J is TRBJ2-2 and V is TRBV12-3 or TRBV12-4, with a tentative D call TRBD2 (5 bases). V lost 6 bases to trimming and J lost 13 bases, with 15 bases between them. The CDR3 runs 12 residues.

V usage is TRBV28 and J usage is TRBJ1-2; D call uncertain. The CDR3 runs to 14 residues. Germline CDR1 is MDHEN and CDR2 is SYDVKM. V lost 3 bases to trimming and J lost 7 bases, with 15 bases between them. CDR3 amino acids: CASSLDPLSSGYTF. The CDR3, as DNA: TGTGCCAGCAGTTTGGACCCTCTTTCGAGTGGCTACACCTTC.

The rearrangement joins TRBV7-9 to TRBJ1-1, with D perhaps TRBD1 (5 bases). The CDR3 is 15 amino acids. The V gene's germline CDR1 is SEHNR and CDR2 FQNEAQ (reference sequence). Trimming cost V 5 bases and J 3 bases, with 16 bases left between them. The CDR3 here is CASSPRVQTDTEAFF. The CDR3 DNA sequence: TGTGCCAGCAGCCCCAGGGTTCAGACGGACACTGAAGCTTTCTTT.

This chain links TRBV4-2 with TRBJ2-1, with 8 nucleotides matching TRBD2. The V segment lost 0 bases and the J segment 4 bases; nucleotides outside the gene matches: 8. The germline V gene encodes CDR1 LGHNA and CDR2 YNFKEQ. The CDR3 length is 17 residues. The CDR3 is CASSQDSSGGVYNEQFF. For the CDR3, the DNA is TGTGCCAGCAGCCAAGACTCATCCGGGGGGGTATACAATGAGCAGTTCTTC.

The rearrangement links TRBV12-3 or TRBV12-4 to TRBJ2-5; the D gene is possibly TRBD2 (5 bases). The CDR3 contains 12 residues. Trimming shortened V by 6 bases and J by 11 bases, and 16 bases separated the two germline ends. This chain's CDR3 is CASSETQREQYF. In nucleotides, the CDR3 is TGTGCCAGCAGCGAAACACAGAGGGAGCAGTACTTC.

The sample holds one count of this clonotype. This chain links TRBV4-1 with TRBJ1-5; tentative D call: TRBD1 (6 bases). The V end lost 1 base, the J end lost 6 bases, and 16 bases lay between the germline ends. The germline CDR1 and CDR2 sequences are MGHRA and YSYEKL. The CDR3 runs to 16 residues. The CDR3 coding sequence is TGCGCCAGCAGCCAAGTCGGGGGGCCCAAGGGTCAGCCCCAGCATTTT. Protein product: CASSQVGGPKGQPQHF.

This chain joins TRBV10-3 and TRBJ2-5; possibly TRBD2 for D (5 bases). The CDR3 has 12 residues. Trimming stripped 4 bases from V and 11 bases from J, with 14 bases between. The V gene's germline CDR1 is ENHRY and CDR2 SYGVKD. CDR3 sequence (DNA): TGTGCCATCAGTGGGTCCGGGAATGAGCAGTACTTC. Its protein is CAISGSGNEQYF.

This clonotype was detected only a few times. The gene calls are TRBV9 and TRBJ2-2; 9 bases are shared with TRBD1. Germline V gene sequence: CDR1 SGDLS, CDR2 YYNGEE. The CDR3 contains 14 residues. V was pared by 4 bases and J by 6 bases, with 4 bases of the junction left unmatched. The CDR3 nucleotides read TGTGCCAGCAGCCTCCGACAGGGGGCCGGGGAGCTGTTTTTT. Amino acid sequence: CASSLRQGAGELFF.

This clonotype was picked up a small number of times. CDR3 bases: TGCAGTGCCACGGATGAAAAACTGTTTTTT. Protein: CSATDEKLFF. The chain is built from TRBV20-1 and TRBJ1-4; D gene ambiguous. CDR3 length: 10 residues. Trimming took off 6 bases at V and 6 bases at J, with 5 bases between the two ends. The germline V gene encodes CDR1 DFQATT and CDR2 SNEGSKA (reference sequence).

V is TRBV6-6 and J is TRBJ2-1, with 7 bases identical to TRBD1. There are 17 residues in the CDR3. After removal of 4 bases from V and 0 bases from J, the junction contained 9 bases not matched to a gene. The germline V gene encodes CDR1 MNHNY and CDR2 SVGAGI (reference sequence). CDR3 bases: TGTGCCAGCAGTTCCGATCGACAGGGCGCCTCCTACAATGAGCAGTTCTTC. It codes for CASSSDRQGASYNEQFF.

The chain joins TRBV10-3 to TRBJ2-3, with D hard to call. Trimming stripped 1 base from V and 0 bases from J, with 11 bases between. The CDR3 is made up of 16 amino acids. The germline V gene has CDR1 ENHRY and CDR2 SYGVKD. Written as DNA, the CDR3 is TGTGCCATCAGTGAGTTTAAACGGATTAGCACAGATACGCAGTATTTT. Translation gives CAISEFKRISTDTQYF.

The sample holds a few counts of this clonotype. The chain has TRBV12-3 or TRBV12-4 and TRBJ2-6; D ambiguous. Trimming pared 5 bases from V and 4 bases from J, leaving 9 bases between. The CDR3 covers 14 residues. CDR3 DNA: TGTGCCAGCAGTGCCTTTAGGGGGGCCAACGTCCTGACTTTC. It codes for CASSAFRGANVLTF.

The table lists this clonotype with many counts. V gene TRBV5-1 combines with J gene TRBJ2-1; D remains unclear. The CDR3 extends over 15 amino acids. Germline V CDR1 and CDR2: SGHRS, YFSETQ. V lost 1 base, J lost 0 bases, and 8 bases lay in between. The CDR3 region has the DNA TGCGCCAGCAGCTTGAAGACGGTCTCCTACAATGAGCAGTTCTTC. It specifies CASSLKTVSYNEQFF.

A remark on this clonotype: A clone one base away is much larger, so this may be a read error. CDR3: CASSATGAGLNYTF. The CDR3 region has the DNA TGTGCCAGCAGTGCCACGGGGGCAGGGTTAAACTACACCTTC. This chain uses TRBV6-4 with TRBJ1-2, with D perhaps TRBD1 (6 bases). Germline V gene lookup returns CDR1 MRHNA and CDR2 SNTAGT. V lost 4 bases and J lost 10, with 19 bases in between. This CDR3 comprises 14 residues.

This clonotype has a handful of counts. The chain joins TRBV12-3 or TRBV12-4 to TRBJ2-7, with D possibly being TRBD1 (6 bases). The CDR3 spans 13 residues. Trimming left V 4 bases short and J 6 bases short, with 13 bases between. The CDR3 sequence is CASSSTGFVEQYF. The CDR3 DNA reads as TGTGCCAGCAGTTCTACAGGGTTCGTCGAGCAGTACTTC.